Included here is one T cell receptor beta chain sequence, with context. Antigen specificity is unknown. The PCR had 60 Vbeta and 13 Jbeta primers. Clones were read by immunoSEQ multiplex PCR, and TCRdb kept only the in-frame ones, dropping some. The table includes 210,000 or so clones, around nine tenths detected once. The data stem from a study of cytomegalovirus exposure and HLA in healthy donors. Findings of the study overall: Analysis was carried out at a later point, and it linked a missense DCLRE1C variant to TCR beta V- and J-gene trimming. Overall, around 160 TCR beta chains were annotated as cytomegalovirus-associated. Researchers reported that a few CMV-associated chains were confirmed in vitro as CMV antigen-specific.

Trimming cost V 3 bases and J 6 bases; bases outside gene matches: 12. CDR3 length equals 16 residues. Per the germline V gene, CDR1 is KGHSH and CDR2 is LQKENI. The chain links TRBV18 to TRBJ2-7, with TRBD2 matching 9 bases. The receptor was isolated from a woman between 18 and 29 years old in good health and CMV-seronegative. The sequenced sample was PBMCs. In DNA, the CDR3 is TGTGCCAGCTCACCGCGAACGGGCGGGGGGGCCGGCGAGCAGTACTTC. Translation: CASSPRTGGGAGEQYF.